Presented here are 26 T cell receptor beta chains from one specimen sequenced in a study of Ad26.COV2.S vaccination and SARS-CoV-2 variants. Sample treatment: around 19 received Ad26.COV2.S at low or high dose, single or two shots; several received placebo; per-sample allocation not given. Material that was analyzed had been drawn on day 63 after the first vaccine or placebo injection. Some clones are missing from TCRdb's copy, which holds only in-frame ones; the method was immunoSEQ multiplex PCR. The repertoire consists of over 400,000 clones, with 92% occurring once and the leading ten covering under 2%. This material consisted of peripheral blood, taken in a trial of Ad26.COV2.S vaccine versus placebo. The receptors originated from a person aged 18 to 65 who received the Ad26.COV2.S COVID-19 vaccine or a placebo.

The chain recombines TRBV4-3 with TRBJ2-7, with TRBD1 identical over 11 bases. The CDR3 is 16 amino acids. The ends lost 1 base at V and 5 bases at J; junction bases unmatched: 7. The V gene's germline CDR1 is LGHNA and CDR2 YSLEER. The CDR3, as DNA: TGCGCCAGCAGCCAAGTTTGGGACAGGGGGTCCGACGAGCAGTACTTC. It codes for CASSQVWDRGSDEQYF.

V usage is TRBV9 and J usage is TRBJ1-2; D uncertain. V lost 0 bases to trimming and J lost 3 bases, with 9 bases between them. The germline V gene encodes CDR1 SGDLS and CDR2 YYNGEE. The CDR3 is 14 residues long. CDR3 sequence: CASSVDTVDYGYTF. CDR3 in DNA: TGTGCCAGCAGCGTAGACACCGTCGACTATGGCTACACCTTC.

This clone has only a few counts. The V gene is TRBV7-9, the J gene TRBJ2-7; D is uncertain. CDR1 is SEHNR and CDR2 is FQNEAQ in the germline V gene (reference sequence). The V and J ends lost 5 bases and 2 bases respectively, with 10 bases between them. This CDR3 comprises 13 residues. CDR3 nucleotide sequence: TGTGCCAGCAGCCTACCCTTCCCCTACGAGCAGTACTTC. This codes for CASSLPFPYEQYF.

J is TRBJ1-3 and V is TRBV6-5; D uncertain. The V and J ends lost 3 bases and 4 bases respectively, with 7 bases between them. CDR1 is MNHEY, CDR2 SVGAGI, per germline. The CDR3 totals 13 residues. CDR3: CASSYEWGNTIYF. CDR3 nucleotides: TGTGCCAGCAGTTATGAGTGGGGAAACACCATATATTTT.

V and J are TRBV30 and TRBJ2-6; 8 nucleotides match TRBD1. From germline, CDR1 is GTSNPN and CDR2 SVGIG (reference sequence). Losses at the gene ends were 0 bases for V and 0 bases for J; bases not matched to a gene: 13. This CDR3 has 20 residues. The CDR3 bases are TGTGCCTGGAGTGTACGCCGGACAGGGTCCTCCCACTCTGGGGCCAACGTCCTGACTTTC. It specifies CAWSVRRTGSSHSGANVLTF.

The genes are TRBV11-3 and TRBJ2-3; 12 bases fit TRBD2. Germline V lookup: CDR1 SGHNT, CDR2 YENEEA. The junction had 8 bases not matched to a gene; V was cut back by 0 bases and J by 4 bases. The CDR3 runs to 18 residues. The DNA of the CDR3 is TGTGCCAGCAGCTTAGATTCGCCTAGCGGGGGGGCCCCAGATACGCAGTATTTT. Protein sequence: CASSLDSPSGGAPDTQYF. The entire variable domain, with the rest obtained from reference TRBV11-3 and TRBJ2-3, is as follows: EAGVVQSPRYKIIEKKQPVAFWCNPISGHNTLYWYLQNLGQGPELLIRYENEEAVDDSQLPKDRFSAERLKGVDSTLKIQPAELGDSAVYLCASSLDSPSGGAPDTQYFGPGTRLTVL.

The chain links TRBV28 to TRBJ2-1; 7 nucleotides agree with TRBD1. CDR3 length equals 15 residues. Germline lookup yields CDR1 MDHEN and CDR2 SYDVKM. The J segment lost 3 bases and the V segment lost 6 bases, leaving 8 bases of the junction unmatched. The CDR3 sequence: CASSSTGAYYNEQFF. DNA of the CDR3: TGTGCCAGCAGCTCTACAGGGGCCTACTACAATGAGCAGTTCTTC.

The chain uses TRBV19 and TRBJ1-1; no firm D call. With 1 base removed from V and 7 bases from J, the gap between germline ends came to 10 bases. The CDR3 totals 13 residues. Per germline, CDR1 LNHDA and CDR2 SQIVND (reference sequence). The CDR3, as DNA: TGTGCCAGTAGTATAGCTAAACATCTTGAAGCTTTCTTT. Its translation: CASSIAKHLEAFF.

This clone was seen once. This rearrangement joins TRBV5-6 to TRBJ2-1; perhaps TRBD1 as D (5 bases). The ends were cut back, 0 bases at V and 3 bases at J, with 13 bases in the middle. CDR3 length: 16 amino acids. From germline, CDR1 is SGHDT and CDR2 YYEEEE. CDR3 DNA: TGTGCCAGCAGCTTGGTAAGGGGCGTCTTCTACAATGAGCAGTTCTTC. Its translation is CASSLVRGVFYNEQFF.

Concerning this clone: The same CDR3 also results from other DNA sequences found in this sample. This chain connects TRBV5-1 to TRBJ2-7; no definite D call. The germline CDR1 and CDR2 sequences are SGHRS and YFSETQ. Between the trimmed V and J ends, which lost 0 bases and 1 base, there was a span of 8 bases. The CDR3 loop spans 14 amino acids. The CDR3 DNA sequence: TGCGCCAGCAGCTTGGACGGCAGTTCCTACGAGCAGTACTTC. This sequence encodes CASSLDGSSYEQYF. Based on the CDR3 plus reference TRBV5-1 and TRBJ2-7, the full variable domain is KAGVTQTPRYLIKTRGQQVTLSCSPISGHRSVSWYQQTPGQGLQFLFEYFSETQRNKGNFPGRFSGRQFSNSRSEMNVSTLELGDSALYLCASSLDGSSYEQYFGPGTRLTVT.

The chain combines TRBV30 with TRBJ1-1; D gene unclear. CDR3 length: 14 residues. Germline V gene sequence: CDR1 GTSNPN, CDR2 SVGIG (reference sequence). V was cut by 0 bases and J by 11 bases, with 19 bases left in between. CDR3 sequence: CAWSVFTVNRVAFF. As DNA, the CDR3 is TGTGCCTGGAGTGTCTTTACCGTGAACAGAGTTGCTTTCTTT. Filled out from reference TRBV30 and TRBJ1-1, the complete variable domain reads SQTIHQWPATLVQPVGSPLSLECTVEGTSNPNLYWYRQAAGRGLQLLFYSVGIGQISSEVPQNLSASRPQDRQFILSSKKLLLSDSGFYLCAWSVFTVNRVAFFGQGTRLTVV.

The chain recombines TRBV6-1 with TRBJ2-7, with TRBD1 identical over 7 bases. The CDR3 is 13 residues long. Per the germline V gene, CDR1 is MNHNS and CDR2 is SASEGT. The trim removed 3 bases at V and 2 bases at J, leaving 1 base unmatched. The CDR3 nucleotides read TGTGCCAGCAGTGACGGGACAGCCTACGAGCAGTACTTC. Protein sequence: CASSDGTAYEQYF.

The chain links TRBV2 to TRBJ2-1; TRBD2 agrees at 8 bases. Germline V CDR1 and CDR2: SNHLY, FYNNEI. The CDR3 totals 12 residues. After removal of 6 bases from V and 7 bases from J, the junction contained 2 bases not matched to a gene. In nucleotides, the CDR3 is TGTGCCAGCAGATTAGCGGGGAATGAGCAGTTCTTC. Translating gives CASRLAGNEQFF.

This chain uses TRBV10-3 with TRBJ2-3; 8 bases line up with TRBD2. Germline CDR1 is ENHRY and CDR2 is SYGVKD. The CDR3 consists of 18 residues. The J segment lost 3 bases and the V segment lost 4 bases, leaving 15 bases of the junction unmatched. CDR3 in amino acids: CAISGGGQMTSETDTQYF. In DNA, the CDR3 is TGTGCCATCAGTGGGGGGGGGCAAATGACTAGCGAGACAGATACGCAGTATTTT.

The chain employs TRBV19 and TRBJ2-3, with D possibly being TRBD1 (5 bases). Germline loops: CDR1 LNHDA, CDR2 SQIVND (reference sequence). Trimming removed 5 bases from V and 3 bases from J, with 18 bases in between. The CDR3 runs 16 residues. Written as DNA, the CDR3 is TGTGCCAGTAGTGGTTCCAGGGTCGGGCTAACAGATACGCAGTATTTT. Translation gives CASSGSRVGLTDTQYF.

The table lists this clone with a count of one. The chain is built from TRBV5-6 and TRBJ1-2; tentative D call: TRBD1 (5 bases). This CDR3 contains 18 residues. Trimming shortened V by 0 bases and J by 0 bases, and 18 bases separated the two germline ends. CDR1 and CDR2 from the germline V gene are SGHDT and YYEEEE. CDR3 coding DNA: TGTGCCAGCAGCTTGGACGGGGCAGGGAGTGTCGCTAACTATGGCTACACCTTC. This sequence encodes CASSLDGAGSVANYGYTF.

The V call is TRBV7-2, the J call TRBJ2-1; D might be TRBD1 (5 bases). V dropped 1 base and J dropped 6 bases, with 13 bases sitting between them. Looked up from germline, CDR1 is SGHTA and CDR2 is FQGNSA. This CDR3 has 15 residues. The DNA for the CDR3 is TGTGCCAGCAGCTTAGAGGGGTTCCCGGGCAATGAGCAGTTCTTC. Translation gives CASSLEGFPGNEQFF. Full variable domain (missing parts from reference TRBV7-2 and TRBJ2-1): GAGVSQSPSNKVTEKGKDVELRCDPISGHTALYWYRQSLGQGLEFLIYFQGNSAPDKSGLPSDRFSAERTGGSVSTLTIQRTQQEDSAVYLCASSLEGFPGNEQFFGPGTRLTVL.

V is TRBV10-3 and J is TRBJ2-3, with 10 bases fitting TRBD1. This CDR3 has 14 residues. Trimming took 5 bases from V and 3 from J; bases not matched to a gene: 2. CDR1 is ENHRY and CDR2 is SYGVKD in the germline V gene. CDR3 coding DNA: TGTGCCATCAGTCGGGACAGGGGTACAGATACGCAGTATTTT. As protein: CAISRDRGTDTQYF.

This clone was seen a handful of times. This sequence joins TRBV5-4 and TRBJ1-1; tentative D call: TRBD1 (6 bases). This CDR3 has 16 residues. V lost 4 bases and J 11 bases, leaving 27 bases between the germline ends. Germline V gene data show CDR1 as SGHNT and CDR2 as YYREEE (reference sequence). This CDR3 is CASSPGGGQRIIGAFF. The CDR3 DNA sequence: TGTGCCAGCAGCCCTGGTGGGGGGCAAAGGATAATAGGGGCTTTCTTT.

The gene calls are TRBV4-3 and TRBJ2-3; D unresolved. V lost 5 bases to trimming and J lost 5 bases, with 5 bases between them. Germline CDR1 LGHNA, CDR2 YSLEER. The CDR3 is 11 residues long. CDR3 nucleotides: TGCGCCAGCAGCGCAAGAGATACGCAGTATTTT. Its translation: CASSARDTQYF.

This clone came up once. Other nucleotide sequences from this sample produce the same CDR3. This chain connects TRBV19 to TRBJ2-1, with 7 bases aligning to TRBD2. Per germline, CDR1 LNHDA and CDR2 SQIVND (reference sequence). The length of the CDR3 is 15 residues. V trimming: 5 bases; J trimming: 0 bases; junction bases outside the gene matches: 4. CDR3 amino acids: CASSPGGSSYNEQFF. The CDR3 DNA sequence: TGTGCCAGTAGTCCGGGGGGAAGCTCCTACAATGAGCAGTTCTTC.

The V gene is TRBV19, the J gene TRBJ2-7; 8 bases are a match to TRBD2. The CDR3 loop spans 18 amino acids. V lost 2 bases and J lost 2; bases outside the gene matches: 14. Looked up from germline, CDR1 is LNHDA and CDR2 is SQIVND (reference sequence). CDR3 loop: CASSIKQAAGAGAYEQYF. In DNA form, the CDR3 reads TGTGCCAGTAGTATAAAGCAGGCCGCCGGAGCGGGGGCCTACGAGCAGTACTTC.

CDR3 residues: CASSVNSNNEQFF. CDR3 in DNA: TGTGCCAGCAGCGTAAACTCGAACAATGAGCAGTTCTTC. This chain joins TRBV9 and TRBJ2-1; no definite D call. This CDR3 comprises 13 residues. Germline CDR1 is SGDLS and CDR2 is YYNGEE. V was shortened by 1 base and J by 5 bases, with 7 bases between the two germline ends.

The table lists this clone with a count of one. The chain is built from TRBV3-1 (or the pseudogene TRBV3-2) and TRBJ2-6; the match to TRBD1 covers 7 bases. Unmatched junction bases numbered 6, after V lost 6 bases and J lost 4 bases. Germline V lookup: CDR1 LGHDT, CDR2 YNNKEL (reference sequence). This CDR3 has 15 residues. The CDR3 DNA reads TGTGCCAGCAGTAAGGGGGCGCGGGGGGCCAACGTCCTGACTTTC. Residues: CASSKGARGANVLTF.

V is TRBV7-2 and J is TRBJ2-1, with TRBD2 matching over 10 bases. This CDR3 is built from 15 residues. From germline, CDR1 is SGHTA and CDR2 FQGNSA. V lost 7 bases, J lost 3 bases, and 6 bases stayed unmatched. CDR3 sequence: CASKRLAGDYNEQFF. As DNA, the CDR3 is TGTGCCAGCAAAAGGCTAGCGGGGGACTACAATGAGCAGTTCTTC.

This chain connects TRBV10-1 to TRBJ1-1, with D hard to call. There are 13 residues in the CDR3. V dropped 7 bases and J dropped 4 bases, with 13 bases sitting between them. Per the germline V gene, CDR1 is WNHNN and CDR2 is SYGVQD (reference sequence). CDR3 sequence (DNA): TGCGCCAGCACCGCAGACGGATCCACTGAAGCTTTCTTT. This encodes CASTADGSTEAFF.